This entry lists 31 T cell receptor beta chains sequenced from one sample in a study of cytomegalovirus exposure and HLA in healthy donors. Amplification used 60 Vbeta primers and 13 Jbeta primers. Data came from immunoSEQ multiplex PCR; TCRdb stores just in-frame clones and leaves some out. The repertoire holds 130,000 to 150,000 clones, with roughly three quarters as singletons. The sequenced sample was PBMCs. The receptor set was obtained from a woman in her forties or fifties in good health and CMV-seronegative.

The chain uses TRBV10-1 and TRBJ2-4, with D hard to call. Germline V gene data show CDR1 as WNHNN and CDR2 as SYGVQD (reference sequence). V shed 6 bases and J shed 6 bases, with 9 bases lying between them. This CDR3 comprises 12 residues. This CDR3 is CASSSEGNIQYF. The CDR3 DNA sequence: TGCGCCAGCAGCAGCGAAGGAAACATTCAGTACTTC.

CDR3 DNA: TGTGCCAGCAGCTCAGGAGGCAGGGGGCACCCCTCTGGGGCCAACGTCCTGACTTTC. It specifies CASSSGGRGHPSGANVLTF. V usage is TRBV11-1 and J usage is TRBJ2-6, with 8 bases aligning to TRBD1. Germline V gene sequence: CDR1 SGHAT, CDR2 FQDESV (reference sequence). The CDR3 runs to 19 residues. The trim removed 4 bases at V and 0 bases at J, leaving 11 bases unmatched.

The CDR3: CASSLVATDTEAFF. CDR3 nucleotides: TGTGCCAGCAGCTTAGTTGCGACAGACACTGAAGCTTTCTTT. This sequence joins TRBV7-2 and TRBJ1-1, with a weak D call TRBD1 (5 bases). Germline assignment: CDR1 SGHTA and CDR2 FQGNSA. The CDR3 consists of 14 residues. Trimming took 1 base from V and 3 from J, leaving 9 bases between them.

A remark on this clone: An end of the junction differs from the germline gene, which may be a read error. The gene calls are TRBV7-7 and TRBJ2-5; 7 positions agree with TRBD1. Per germline, CDR1 SSHAT and CDR2 FNYEAQ (reference sequence). The CDR3 spans 13 residues. CDR3 coding DNA: TGTGCTAGCAGCAACGACAGGGAAGAGACCCAGTACTTC. Translated, it gives CASSNDREETQYF.

The chain joins TRBV2 to TRBJ2-3; 9 positions match TRBD2. V shed 3 bases, J shed 4 bases, and the junction held 8 bases outside the gene matches. Germline CDR1 is SNHLY and CDR2 is FYNNEI. This CDR3 has 16 residues. CDR3 sequence reads: CASSDWRGGFSDTQYF. CDR3 nucleotide sequence: TGTGCCAGCAGTGATTGGCGGGGGGGCTTCTCAGATACGCAGTATTTT. Looking up the rest from reference TRBV2 and TRBJ2-3 gives the full variable domain: EPEVTQTPSHQVTQMGQEVILRCVPISNHLYFYWYRQILGQKVEFLVSFYNNEISEKSEIFDDQFSVERPDGSNFTLKIRSTKLEDSAMYFCASSDWRGGFSDTQYFGPGTRLTVL.

The rearrangement uses TRBV28 and TRBJ2-7; perhaps TRBD1 as D (8 bases). Per the germline V gene, CDR1 is MDHEN and CDR2 is SYDVKM. V gave up 2 bases and J gave up 5 bases, with 13 bases separating them. The CDR3 is 14 amino acids. The CDR3 loop reads CASSLGQGGDEQYF. The CDR3 nucleotides are TGTGCCAGCAGTTTAGGACAGGGAGGGGACGAGCAGTACTTC.

The CDR3: CASSQQFGQASTDTQYF. The CDR3 nucleotides read TGTGCCAGCAGCCAACAGTTTGGACAGGCCAGCACAGATACGCAGTATTTT. The rearrangement joins TRBV7-2 to TRBJ2-3; 7 nucleotides align to TRBD1. V lost 5 bases and J lost 0; bases outside the gene matches: 11. The CDR3 runs 17 residues. In germline, CDR1 is SGHTA, CDR2 FQGNSA.

The chain has TRBV7-9 and TRBJ2-7; no clear D gene. CDR3 length: 12 amino acids. CDR1 is SEHNR and CDR2 is FQNEAQ in the germline V gene (reference sequence). Trimming left V 5 bases short and J 6 bases short, with 11 bases between. The CDR3 DNA follows: TGTGCCAGCAGCCCGCCTTATAGCGAGCAGTACTTC. As protein: CASSPPYSEQYF.

The V gene is TRBV11-1, the J gene TRBJ1-1, with 10 bases lining up with TRBD1. In germline, CDR1 is SGHAT, CDR2 FQDESV (reference sequence). The CDR3 runs to 14 residues. With 5 bases clipped from V and 7 bases from J, the junction kept 7 bases outside the gene matches. CDR3 protein: CASSETGGYDEAFF. The CDR3 DNA sequence: TGTGCCAGCAGCGAGACAGGGGGCTACGATGAAGCTTTCTTT.

This sequence joins TRBV5-4 and TRBJ2-5; 12 bases align to TRBD2. The better agreement between TRBJ2-7 and the DNA end casts doubt on the J call. The CDR3 has 15 residues. Per the germline V gene, CDR1 is SGHNT and CDR2 is YYREEE (reference sequence). CDR3 sequence reads: CASSPSGGASYEQYF. CDR3 coding DNA: TGTGCCAGCAGCCCTAGCGGGGGGGCTTCCTACGAGCAGTACTTC.

V gene TRBV7-2 combines with J gene TRBJ2-4; D is unresolved. The germline V and J ends were trimmed by 5 bases and 0 bases, with 11 bases remaining between them. In germline, CDR1 is SGHTA, CDR2 FQGNSA. The CDR3 extends over 15 amino acids. The CDR3 sequence is CASSTLIRAKNIQYF. DNA for the CDR3: TGTGCCAGCAGCACCCTTATTAGAGCCAAAAACATTCAGTACTTC.

To note about this clone: One junction end does not reproduce the germline sequence, and a read error may be involved. This chain joins TRBV7-9 and TRBJ2-3; 12 bases line up with TRBD2. The germline V gene has CDR1 SEHNR and CDR2 FQNEAQ (reference sequence). The CDR3 is made up of 15 amino acids. This CDR3 is CASSLAGGVTDTQYF. CDR3 in DNA: TGTGCCAGCAGCCTAGCGGGGGGGGTCACAGATACGCAGTATTTT.

The rearrangement links TRBV11-3 to TRBJ2-3; TRBD1 might be the D (6 bases). The V end lost 8 bases, the J end lost 2 bases, and 17 bases lay between the germline ends. The germline CDR1 and CDR2 sequences are SGHNT and YENEEA. The CDR3 spans 15 residues. CDR3 residues: CASGLTGTPTDTQYF. CDR3 in DNA: TGTGCCAGCGGATTAACCGGGACACCCACAGATACGCAGTATTTT.

On this clone: A junction end diverges from the germline sequence, so it may reflect a read error. The chain is built from TRBV6-5 and TRBJ2-5; 8 nucleotides agree with TRBD2. The CDR3 runs to 15 residues. Germline lookup yields CDR1 MNHEY and CDR2 SVGAGI. The CDR3 DNA sequence: TGTGCCAGCAGTTACTCAAGGCGGGGGGCCGGCCCATCACACTTC. Translating gives CASSYSRRGAGPSHF.

This clone was observed a few times. The CDR3 spells CASSPWDRGQETQYF. The CDR3 coding sequence is TGTGCCAGCTCACCCTGGGACAGGGGCCAAGAGACCCAGTACTTC. The gene calls are TRBV18 and TRBJ2-5, with 10 positions matching TRBD1. J gave up 1 base and V 3 bases, and 2 bases lay outside the gene matches. The CDR3 loop spans 15 amino acids. The germline V gene has CDR1 KGHSH and CDR2 LQKENI.

The J gene is TRBJ1-2, the V gene TRBV7-2, with no clear D. From germline, CDR1 is SGHTA and CDR2 FQGNSA. This CDR3 has 12 amino acids. With 3 bases removed from V and 5 bases from J, the gap between germline ends came to 7 bases. In nucleotides, the CDR3 is TGTGCCAGCAGCTTTTCTCTTTATGGCTACACCTTC. This gives the protein CASSFSLYGYTF.

The table lists this clone with a few counts. This specimen includes other DNA sequences encoding the same CDR3. The chain links TRBV5-4 to TRBJ1-2, with D unclear. The V end was cut by 3 bases, the J end by 2 bases, with 2 bases between. Germline values: CDR1 SGHNT, CDR2 YYREEE (reference sequence). The CDR3 sequence is 11 residues long. In nucleotides, the CDR3 is TGTGCCAGCAGCTCGAACTATGGCTACACCTTC. Protein sequence: CASSSNYGYTF.

V gene TRBV2 combines with J gene TRBJ2-1; D is uncertain. Germline values: CDR1 SNHLY, CDR2 FYNNEI. V was pared by 2 bases and J by 0 bases, with 8 bases between. The CDR3 totals 15 residues. The DNA of the CDR3 is TGTGCCAGCAGTGAAATCCCCGGCTCCTACAATGAGCAGTTCTTC. It translates to CASSEIPGSYNEQFF.

The V gene is TRBV4-1, the J gene TRBJ1-4, with D possibly matching TRBD1 (6 bases). V lost 1 base, J lost 6 bases, and 15 bases lay in between. CDR3 length equals 16 residues. Germline lookup yields CDR1 MGHRA and CDR2 YSYEKL. CDR3: CASSQVVRGAYEKLFF. The CDR3 nucleotides are TGCGCCAGCAGCCAAGTCGTACGGGGGGCTTATGAAAAACTGTTTTTT.

This chain uses TRBV6-1 with TRBJ2-7; TRBD2 matches 7 bases. The ends lost 6 bases at V and 3 bases at J; junction bases unmatched: 11. The CDR3 extends over 15 amino acids. CDR1 MNHNS and CDR2 SASEGT come from the germline V gene. The CDR3 DNA reads TGTGCCAGCAGCAGACGGGGGGAAATAGTCTACGAGCAGTACTTC. This gives the protein CASSRRGEIVYEQYF.

CDR3 amino acids: CASSPQGWQFF. Written as DNA, the CDR3 is TGTGCCAGCAGCCCTCAGGGATGGCAGTTCTTC. This chain links TRBV7-2 with TRBJ2-1; D perhaps matches TRBD1 (5 bases). Germline CDR1 is SGHTA and CDR2 is FQGNSA. With 5 bases removed from V and 12 bases from J, the gap between germline ends came to 11 bases. This CDR3 comprises 11 residues.

A single count supports this clone. The chain links TRBV9 to TRBJ2-2; a weak D match, TRBD1 (5 bases). Trimming took 4 bases from V and 1 from J, leaving 14 bases between them. The CDR3 has 16 residues. Germline assignment: CDR1 SGDLS and CDR2 YYNGEE. CDR3: CASSRQPAENTGELFF. Here the CDR3 DNA reads TGTGCCAGCAGCCGACAGCCAGCAGAGAACACCGGGGAGCTGTTTTTT.

This chain uses TRBV30 with TRBJ2-5; 8 positions match TRBD1. The CDR3 sequence is 19 residues long. The germline V gene encodes CDR1 GTSNPN and CDR2 SVGIG (reference sequence). V dropped 1 base and J dropped 0; count of bases not matched to a gene: 16. Here the CDR3 reads CAWSGELDRDRSYQETQYF. CDR3 sequence (DNA): TGTGCCTGGAGTGGGGAACTGGACCGGGACAGGTCGTACCAAGAGACCCAGTACTTC.

The genes are TRBV19 and TRBJ2-2, with D possibly TRBD2 on 5 matching bases. V was clipped by 7 bases and J by 4 bases, with 13 bases between them. This CDR3 has 14 amino acids. Looked up from germline, CDR1 is LNHDA and CDR2 is SQIVND (reference sequence). This CDR3 is CASNGVPGTGELFF. For the CDR3, the DNA is TGTGCCAGTAACGGGGTCCCGGGCACCGGGGAGCTGTTTTTT.

This chain links TRBV27 with TRBJ1-5, with TRBD1 as a possible D gene (5 bases). In germline, CDR1 is MNHEY, CDR2 SMNVEV (reference sequence). The CDR3 spans 14 residues. V was clipped by 7 bases and J by 7 bases, with 17 bases between them. CDR3 sequence (DNA): TGTGCCAGCACCCCCGTGGGGGGGAACCAGCCCCAGCATTTT. Its translation: CASTPVGGNQPQHF.

This clone has only one observation. This sequence joins TRBV15 and TRBJ2-1; 7 positions agree with TRBD2. Germline V CDR1 and CDR2: LNHNV, YYDKDF (reference sequence). Unmatched junction bases numbered 18, after V lost 2 bases and J lost 5 bases. The CDR3 loop spans 19 amino acids. DNA for the CDR3: TGTGCCACCAGCAGACAGACTAGCCCCCAGTCCCTTCACCACAATGAGCAGTTCTTC. Residues: CATSRQTSPQSLHHNEQFF.

As to this clone: Other nucleotide sequences in the sample specify the same CDR3. The chain employs TRBV27 and TRBJ1-1, with unresolved D. V was pared by 3 bases and J by 6 bases, with 8 bases between. The CDR3 spans 12 residues. CDR1 MNHEY and CDR2 SMNVEV come from the germline V gene (reference sequence). The CDR3: CASSFTGAEAFF. DNA of the CDR3: TGTGCCAGCAGTTTCACCGGGGCTGAAGCTTTCTTT.

The chain joins TRBV5-1 to TRBJ1-4; D remains ambiguous. Germline CDR1 SGHRS, CDR2 YFSETQ. The CDR3 spans 12 residues. V gave up 0 bases and J gave up 8 bases, with 5 bases separating them. The CDR3: CASSLAGEKLFF. The DNA for the CDR3 is TGCGCCAGCAGCTTGGCGGGGGAAAAACTGTTTTTT.

The chain links TRBV6-5 to TRBJ2-1, with 7 bases aligning to TRBD2. The trim removed 3 bases at V and 6 bases at J, leaving 8 bases unmatched. CDR1 and CDR2 (germline): MNHEY, SVGAGI. The CDR3 runs 15 residues. The CDR3 is CASSYPGPGGNEQFF. The CDR3 DNA reads as TGTGCCAGCAGTTATCCGGGTCCGGGGGGCAATGAGCAGTTCTTC.

The chain uses TRBV6-1 and TRBJ1-1; D is uncertain. V shed 8 bases and J shed 7 bases, with 17 bases lying between them. The germline gives CDR1 MNHNS, CDR2 SASEGT. This CDR3 comprises 13 residues. This CDR3 reads CASSEGSRGEAFF. The CDR3 nucleotides read TGTGCCAGCTCGGAAGGGAGTAGAGGTGAAGCTTTCTTT.

The CDR3 DNA reads as TGCGCCAGCAGCTTGACAGGGAATGGAGAGACCCAGTACTTC. It encodes CASSLTGNGETQYF. The J gene is TRBJ2-5, the V gene TRBV5-1; possibly TRBD1 for D (6 bases). V lost 1 base and J 4 bases, leaving 11 bases between the germline ends. CDR3 length: 14 amino acids. Per the germline V gene, CDR1 is SGHRS and CDR2 is YFSETQ.